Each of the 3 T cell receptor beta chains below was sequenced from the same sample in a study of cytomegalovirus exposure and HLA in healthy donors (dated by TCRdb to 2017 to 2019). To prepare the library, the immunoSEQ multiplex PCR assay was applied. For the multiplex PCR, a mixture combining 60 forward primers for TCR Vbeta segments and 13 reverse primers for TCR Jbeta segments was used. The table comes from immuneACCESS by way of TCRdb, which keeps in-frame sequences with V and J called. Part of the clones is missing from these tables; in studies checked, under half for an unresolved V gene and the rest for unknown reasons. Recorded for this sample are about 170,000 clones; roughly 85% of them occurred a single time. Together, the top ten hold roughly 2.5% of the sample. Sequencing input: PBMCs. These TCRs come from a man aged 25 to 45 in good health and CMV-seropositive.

The DNA of the CDR3 is TGCGCCAGCAGCACCATTTCGACTAGCGGGCACAATGAGCAGTTCTTC. Translation gives CASSTISTSGHNEQFF. The rearrangement uses TRBV5-1 and TRBJ2-1; 10 bases match TRBD2. Germline CDR1 and CDR2: SGHRS and YFSETQ. The CDR3 is 16 amino acids. The J segment lost 5 bases and the V segment lost 4 bases, leaving 9 bases of the junction unmatched.

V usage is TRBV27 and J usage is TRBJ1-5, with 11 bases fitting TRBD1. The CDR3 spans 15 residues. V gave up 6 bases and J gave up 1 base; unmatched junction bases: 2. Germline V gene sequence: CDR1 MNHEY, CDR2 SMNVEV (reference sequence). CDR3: CASSGQGASNQPQHF. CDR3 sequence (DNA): TGTGCCAGCAGCGGACAGGGGGCAAGCAATCAGCCCCAGCATTTT.

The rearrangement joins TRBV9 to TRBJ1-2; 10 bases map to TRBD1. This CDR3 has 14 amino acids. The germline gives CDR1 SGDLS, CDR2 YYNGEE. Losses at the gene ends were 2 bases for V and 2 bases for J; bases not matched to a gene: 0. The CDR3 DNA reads TGTGCCAGCAGCGTGACAGGGGGCAACTATGGCTACACCTTC. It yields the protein CASSVTGGNYGYTF.